Listed below are T cell receptor beta chains from one sample, sequenced in a study of T cells in Graves' hyperthyroidism and ophthalmopathy. MiXCR, applied by TCRdb to the multiplex PCR reads, yields one record per CDR3 protein. The repertoire holds around 350,000 distinct CDR3 sequences, with 17% as singletons. Material: blood. These receptors were collected from a woman in her twenties or thirties with Graves' hyperthyroidism that later progressed to Graves' ophthalmopathy. Each CDR3 is given with its conserved first and last residue. The D gene is left open where the match is weak. Size values are once, few and many counts, or a class for expanded clones, and some rows have none.

V	size	J	D	DNA	CDR3
TRBV7-2	many	TRBJ2-7	TRBD2	TGTGCCAGCAGTTCCGGGACTAGTCTCTACGAGCAGTACTTC	CASSSGTSLYEQYF
TRBV12-5	NA	TRBJ1-1	NA	TGTGCTAGTGGCACCCCGTGGGGGGGCGGAAGTGGCACTGAAGCTTTCTTT	CASGTPWGGGSGTEAFF
TRBV20-1	many	TRBJ2-5	NA	TGCAGTGCTCCTTTCGGGGCGGAGACCCAGTACTTC	CSAPFGAETQYF
TRBV7-9	few	TRBJ1-5	NA	TGTGCCAGCAGCTTTTCAAGTAGGGATCAGCCCCAGCATTTT	CASSFSSRDQPQHF
TRBV27	many	TRBJ2-7	TRBD2	TGTGCCAGCACCCGAGGGACTAGCGGATCCTACGAGCAGTACTTC	CASTRGTSGSYEQYF
TRBV20-1	few	TRBJ2-7	NA	TGCAGTGCATTCGAGGCTGGGGAGTCTCGCGAGCAGTACTTC	CSAFEAGESREQYF
TRBV25-1	many	TRBJ1-2	TRBD1	TGTGCCAGCACCACAGGGGGGGGCGTAGTGTGGTACGGCTACACCTTC	CASTTGGGVVWYGYTF
TRBV28	many	TRBJ2-3	NA	TGTGCCAGCACCGTCCCGCCCGGGACTCGAGGCCCAGATACGCAGTATTTT	CASTVPPGTRGPDTQYF
TRBV6-1	many	TRBJ1-1	TRBD1	TGTGCCAGCAGGGGGGGACAGATTAACACTGAAGCTTTCTTT	CASRGGQINTEAFF
TRBV7-9	many	TRBJ1-6	NA	TGTGCCAGCAGCTACTCCTCCTTTAATTCACCCCTCCACTTT	CASSYSSFNSPLHF
TRBV3-1	many	TRBJ1-5	TRBD1	TGTGCCAGCAGCCAAGCCGGGACAGAACTAGGGACTAGCAATCAGCCCCAGCATTTT	CASSQAGTELGTSNQPQHF
TRBV27	many	TRBJ2-1	NA	TGTGCCAGCTCCGAAGGGGGACCATCGAGCTCCTACAATGAGCAGTTCTTC	CASSEGGPSSSYNEQFF
TRBV2	many	TRBJ2-3	NA	TGTGCCAGCAGTGATCGCGGGGCATTAGCGTCGGATACGCAGTATTTT	CASSDRGALASDTQYF